This is a list of T cell receptor beta chains from one sample in a study of shared T cell receptors in the human thymus. Repertoires were generated with immunoSEQ multiplex PCR, while TCRdb's copy carries only in-frame clones and drops some. This repertoire shows about 540,000 clones, more than 75% found once; its top ten account for roughly 0.013%. These same data were also listed under a study on human thymus T cells.

Sequencing was carried out using thymocytes. Receptor source: a boy under two years old with a congenital heart defect. Both conserved end residues are part of each CDR3. The order of the fields is CDR3 protein, CDR3 DNA, D gene, J gene, clone size, V gene. D genes are given only for firm matches. Where a row states a size, it is once, few, many or the class of an expanded clone; other rows omit it.

CASSFRGCGQFF	TGTGCCAGCAGTTTCAGGGGCTGCGGGCAGTTCTTC	NA	TRBJ2-1	few	TRBV5-5
CASSLVGVTEAFF	TGTGCCAGCAGCTTAGTAGGGGTTACTGAAGCTTTCTTT	NA	TRBJ1-1	NA	TRBV7-6
CASSELEGGSNQPQHF	TGCGCCAGCAGTGAGTTGGAGGGAGGTAGCAATCAGCCCCAGCATTTT	NA	TRBJ1-5	NA	TRBV10-2
CASSLDPYRGRPTYEQYF	TGTGCCAGCAGCTTAGATCCGTATCGCGGGAGGCCCACCTACGAGCAGTACTTC	TRBD2	TRBJ2-7	NA	TRBV11-2
CASSPGLAGGLNEQFF	TGTGCCAGCAGCCCGGGACTAGCGGGAGGTCTGAATGAGCAGTTCTTC	TRBD2	TRBJ2-1	NA	TRBV5-4
CASSTSAIPGLAGPRNEQYF	TGTGCCAGTAGTACATCAGCTATCCCGGGACTAGCGGGACCGAGAAACGAGCAGTACTTC	TRBD2	TRBJ2-7	NA	TRBV19
CASSGQVGNTIYF	TGTGCCAGCAGTGGACAGGTTGGAAACACCATATATTTT	NA	TRBJ1-3	once	TRBV2
CASRPGQTYEQYF	TGTGCCAGCAGACCGGGACAGACCTACGAGCAGTACTTC	TRBD1	TRBJ2-7	NA	TRBV6-5
CASSSAGTSGYEQYF	TGTGCCAGCAGTTCTGCCGGGACTAGCGGATACGAGCAGTACTTC	TRBD2	TRBJ2-7	NA	TRBV27
CASRDRGFSYEQYF	TGTGCCAGCCGGGACAGGGGCTTCTCCTACGAGCAGTACTTC	TRBD1	TRBJ2-7	NA	TRBV28
CASSTGDRLGEQFF	TGTGCCAGTAGTACCGGCGACAGGCTCGGAGAGCAGTTCTTC	NA	TRBJ2-1	NA	TRBV19
CASSIASVSSYNEQFF	TGTGCCAGTAGTATAGCTAGCGTGAGCTCCTACAATGAGCAGTTCTTC	NA	TRBJ2-1	NA	TRBV19
CASSPTSGSAGELFF	TGCGCCAGCAGCCCGACTAGCGGGAGTGCCGGGGAGCTGTTTTTT	TRBD2	TRBJ2-2	NA	TRBV4-3
CASSEVQDRGTRETQYF	TGTGCCAGCAGTGAAGTTCAGGACAGGGGGACGCGGGAGACCCAGTACTTC	TRBD1	TRBJ2-5	NA	TRBV25-1
CASSRTGLAPGELFF	TGTGCCAGCAGCCGGACCGGACTAGCCCCCGGGGAGCTGTTTTTT	TRBD2	TRBJ2-2	few	TRBV4-2
CASSIQGPAEQYF	TGTGCCAGCAGCATACAGGGTCCGGCCGAGCAGTACTTC	NA	TRBJ2-7	NA	TRBV11-2